The rows below give T cell receptor beta chains drawn from one sample of a study of cytomegalovirus exposure and HLA in healthy donors. Sequencing used immunoSEQ multiplex PCR; TCRdb keeps in-frame clones, though not all of them. The table includes tens of thousands of clones, 94% detected once. The sequencing sample was made of PBMCs. These receptors were taken from a young woman in good health and CMV-seronegative. Both conserved end residues are part of each CDR3. D genes are given only for firm matches. Size is stated for part of the rows, as once, few or many counts, or as a class when the clone is expanded.

NA	NA	TRBV7-2	CASSLAGAFF
NA	NA	TRBV30	CAWSVYRNQPQHF
NA	TRBD1	TRBV6-5	CASTRLKVTGGEQYF
NA	TRBD2	TRBV9	CASSVGSGGGAGETQYF
NA	NA	TRBV19	CASSTSERGGSYNSPLHF
NA	TRBD1	TRBV6-6	CASRPGQGGYGYTF
once	TRBD2	TRBV28	CASSLTGLADTGELFF
once	NA	TRBV9	CASSVEQGTSEQYF
once	NA	TRBV2	CASGRDLDGYTF
NA	TRBD2	TRBV29-1	CSVALFRRGAFYNEQFF
NA	TRBD1	TRBV6-1	CASSDPDRGGGQPQHF
NA	NA	TRBV28	CASSYRDPATNEKLFF
NA	TRBD1	TRBV18	CASSPGTDNTEAFF